The sequence of this T cell receptor beta chain was determined in a study of CD8 T cells in ankylosing spondylitis. General study points: Reportedly, disease-linked clones are significantly enriched in ankylosing spondylitis patients' matched synovial fluid. Peripheral blood samples showed relatively rare disease-linked clones, and these clones were CD8+.

The CDR3 consists of 13 residues. The V gene end was trimmed by 3 bases and the J gene end by 8 bases; junction bases not matched to a gene: 5. CDR1 SGDLS and CDR2 YYNGEE come from the germline V gene. This clonotype was observed a few times. Its antigen is not identified. A single record per CDR3 protein comes from TCRdb applying MiXCR to the 5' RACE reads. Of 40,000 or so distinct CDR3 sequences in the sample, less than 4% are singletons; the top ten hold 2.5% to 3.5%. The sequenced sample was blood, either unsorted or a sorted T cell fraction (not recorded which). The chain carries TRBV9 and TRBJ2-1; 7 bases agree with TRBD2. The receptor was derived from a male donor with ankylosing spondylitis or in good health (not recorded which). This CDR3 reads CASSAQTSHEQFF. The CDR3 DNA is TGTGCCAGCAGCGCCCAGACTAGCCATGAGCAGTTCTTC.